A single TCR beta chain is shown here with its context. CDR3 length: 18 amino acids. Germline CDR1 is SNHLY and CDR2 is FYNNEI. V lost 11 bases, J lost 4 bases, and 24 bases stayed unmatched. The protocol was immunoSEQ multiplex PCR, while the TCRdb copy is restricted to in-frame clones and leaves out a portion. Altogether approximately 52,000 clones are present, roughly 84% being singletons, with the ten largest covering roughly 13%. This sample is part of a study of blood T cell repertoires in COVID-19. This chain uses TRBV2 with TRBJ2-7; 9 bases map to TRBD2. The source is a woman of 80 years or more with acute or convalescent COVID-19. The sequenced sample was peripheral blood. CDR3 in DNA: TGTGCCCGGGGAACAACAATAGCGGGGGTCCCATTAAGGTACGAGCAGTACTTC. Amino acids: CARGTTIAGVPLRYEQYF.